This T cell receptor (beta chain) is from a study of patients and donors after allogeneic stem cell transplantation (dated by TCRdb to the early 2020s). The method was RT-PCR. Sequencing instrument: NextSeq 550. TCRdb cleaned the public reads at Q25 with fastp, built clones with MiXCR and kept in-frame beta chains. Entries are consolidated by CDR3 protein sequence, retaining the most common genes and DNA. The table for this sample lists approximately 200,000 distinct CDR3 sequences; 13% to 15% of them were counted only once. Around a tenth of the sample is in the top ten clones. Germline trimming: 6 bases from V, 4 bases from J; junction bases outside gene matches: 7. The CDR3 covers 16 residues, taking in both the cysteine and the phenylalanine. The kept DNA is CDR3 alone, 48 bases in frame from the first base. This clonotype has at least ten counts. Its antigen is unknown. No clone much larger than this one lies a single base away; base qualities are absent.

The sample taken for sequencing was blood, either unsorted or a sorted T cell fraction (not recorded which). The chain links TRBV12-3 or TRBV12-4 with TRBJ2-2, with 11 bases matching TRBD2. The TCR comes from a human donor who was either an allogeneic HSCT recipient or a stem cell or donor lymphocyte infusion donor (not recorded which). It is not recorded whose cells these are; they may come from a transplant donor. The CDR3 corresponds to CASSPIAGGFTGELFF. Here is the DNA: TGTGCCAGCAGCCCTATAGCGGGGGGGTTCACCGGGGAGCTGTTTTTT.